Listed below are T cell receptor beta chains from one sample, sequenced in a study of blood T cell repertoires in COVID-19. Profiling relied on immunoSEQ multiplex PCR, and the TCRdb table lists in-frame clones only, not all of them. The sample lists around 260,000 clones, 86% occurring once. The sample taken for sequencing was peripheral blood. The receptors stem from a woman between 25 and 40 years old with active or convalescent COVID-19. Both conserved end residues are part of each CDR3.

TRBJ2-7	TRBV2	CASSDRTSVTYEQYF
TRBJ1-1	TRBV5-4	CASSSRPTGTEAFF
TRBJ1-5	TRBV30	CAWSLGQGFFQPQHF
TRBJ2-3	TRBV10-3	CAIRVSGGDTQYF
TRBJ1-5	TRBV7-4	CASSHPFQGSNLQPQHF
TRBJ2-2	TRBV28	CASSKKGGLGTGELFF
TRBJ2-2	TRBV4-3	CASSSIRSTGELFF
TRBJ2-7	TRBV18	CASSPDRDHEQYF
TRBJ1-1	TRBV12-3/TRBV12-4	CASSFVVNTEAFF
TRBJ2-7	TRBV23-1	CASSPPGQGAYEQYF
TRBJ2-2	TRBV28	CASLAGGVPGELFF
TRBJ1-2	TRBV14	CASSQRDTYYGYTF
TRBJ2-1	TRBV5-1	CASSSGGGTGGYNEQFF
TRBJ2-7	TRBV30	CAWSEVDLRGTEQYF
TRBJ2-7	TRBV6-5	CASSGGEVYEQYF
TRBJ2-1	TRBV10-3	CAISRLMYSGVSDSYNEQFF